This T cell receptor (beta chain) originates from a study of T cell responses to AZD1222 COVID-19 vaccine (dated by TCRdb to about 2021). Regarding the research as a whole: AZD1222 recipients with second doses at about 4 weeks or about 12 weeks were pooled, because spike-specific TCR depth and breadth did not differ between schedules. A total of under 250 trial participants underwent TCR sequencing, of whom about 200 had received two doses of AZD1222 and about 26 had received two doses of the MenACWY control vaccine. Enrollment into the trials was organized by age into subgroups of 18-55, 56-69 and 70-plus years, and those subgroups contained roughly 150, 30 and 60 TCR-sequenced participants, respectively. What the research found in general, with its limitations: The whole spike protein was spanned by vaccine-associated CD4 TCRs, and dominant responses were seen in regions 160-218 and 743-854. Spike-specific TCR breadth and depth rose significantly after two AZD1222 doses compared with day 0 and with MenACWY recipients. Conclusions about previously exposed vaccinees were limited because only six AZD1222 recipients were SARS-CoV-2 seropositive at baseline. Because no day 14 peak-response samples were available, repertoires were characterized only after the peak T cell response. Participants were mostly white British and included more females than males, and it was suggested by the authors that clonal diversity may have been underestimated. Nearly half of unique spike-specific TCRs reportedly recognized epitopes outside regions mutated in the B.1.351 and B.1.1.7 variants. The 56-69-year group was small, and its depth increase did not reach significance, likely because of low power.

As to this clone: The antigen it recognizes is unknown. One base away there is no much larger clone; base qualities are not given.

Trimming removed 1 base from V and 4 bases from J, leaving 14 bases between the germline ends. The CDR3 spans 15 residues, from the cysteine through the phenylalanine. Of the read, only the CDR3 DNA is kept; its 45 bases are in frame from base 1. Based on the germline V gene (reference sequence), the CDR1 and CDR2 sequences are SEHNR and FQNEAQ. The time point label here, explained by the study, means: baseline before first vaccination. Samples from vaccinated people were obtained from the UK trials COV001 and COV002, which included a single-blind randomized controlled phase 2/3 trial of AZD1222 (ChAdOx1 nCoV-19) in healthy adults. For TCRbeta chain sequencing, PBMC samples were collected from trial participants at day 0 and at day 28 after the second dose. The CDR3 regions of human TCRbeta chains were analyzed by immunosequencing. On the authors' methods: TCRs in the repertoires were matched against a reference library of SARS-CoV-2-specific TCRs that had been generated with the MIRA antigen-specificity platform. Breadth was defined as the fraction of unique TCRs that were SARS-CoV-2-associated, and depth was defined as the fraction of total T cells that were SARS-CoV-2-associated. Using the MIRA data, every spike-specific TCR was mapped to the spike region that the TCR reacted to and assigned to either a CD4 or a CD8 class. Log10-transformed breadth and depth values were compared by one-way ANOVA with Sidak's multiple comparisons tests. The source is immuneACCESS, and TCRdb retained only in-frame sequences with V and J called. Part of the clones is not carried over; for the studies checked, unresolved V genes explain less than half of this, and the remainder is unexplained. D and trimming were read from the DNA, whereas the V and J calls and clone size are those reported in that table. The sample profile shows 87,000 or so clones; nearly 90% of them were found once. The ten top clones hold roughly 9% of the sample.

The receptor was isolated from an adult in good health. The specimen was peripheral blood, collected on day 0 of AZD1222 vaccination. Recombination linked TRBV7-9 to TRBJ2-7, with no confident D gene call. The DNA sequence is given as TGTGCCAGCAGCTTAGGCCGTGAAGCCGCGTACGAGCAGTACTTC. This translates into CASSLGREAAYEQYF.